One and the same sample provided the 30 T cell receptor beta chains below, sequenced in a study of vaccination and CD4 T cells after COVID-19. Treatment meaning: roughly 10-day PBMC culture with coronavirus spike peptide pools or control peptides (ViraFEST assay). An Oncomine TCR Beta short-read assay was used to sequence the DNA from cultured CD4+ T cells. One entry per CDR3 protein results from TCRdb running MiXCR on the PCR reads. The sample lists fewer than 20,000 distinct CDR3 sequences, approximately 50% seen once, with about 34% in the top ten. These receptors have no identified antigens. Material: cultured CD4+ T cells from blood, obtained after SARS-CoV-2 vaccination. The receptor set was obtained from a human donor with COVID-19.

This rearrangement joins TRBV5-4 to TRBJ2-7; 8 bases are shared with TRBD1. V was clipped by 3 bases and J by 2 bases; unmatched bases: 4. CDR3 length equals 14 residues. In germline, CDR1 is SGHNT, CDR2 YYREEE (reference sequence). The DNA for the CDR3 is TGTGCCAGCAGCTCTAAACAGGGGGCCTACGAGCAGTACTTC. Translating it yields CASSSKQGAYEQYF.

The chain has TRBV24-1 and TRBJ2-3; 7 positions agree with TRBD1. The germline CDR1 and CDR2 sequences are KGHDR and SFDVKD. Trimming at V came to 2 bases and at J to 6 bases, leaving 4 bases not matched to a gene. The CDR3 length is 14 residues. As DNA, the CDR3 is TGTGCCACCAGTGATTCCTTGACAGGGGATACGCAGTATTTT. As protein: CATSDSLTGDTQYF.

This clonotype showed up just a few times. The chain links TRBV7-2 to TRBJ2-7, with 7 bases fitting TRBD1. Germline CDR1 is SGHTA and CDR2 is FQGNSA. V dropped 5 bases and J dropped 2; count of bases not matched to a gene: 9. CDR3 size: 15 residues. CDR3 bases: TGTGCCAGCAGCACCCGGACAGGAGGACCCTACGAGCAGTACTTC. This gives the protein CASSTRTGGPYEQYF.

The V gene is TRBV20-1, the J gene TRBJ2-5; 9 nucleotides line up with TRBD2. Germline-derived CDR1 and CDR2 are DFQATT and SNEGSKA (reference sequence). V was pared by 6 bases and J by 1 base, with 6 bases of the junction left unmatched. CDR3 size: 14 residues. CDR3 protein: CSAPAGGLQETQYF. CDR3 DNA: TGCAGTGCGCCAGCGGGGGGCCTCCAAGAGACCCAGTACTTC.

The J gene is TRBJ1-2, the V gene TRBV15; D perhaps matches TRBD1 (5 bases). Trimming took off 3 bases at V and 7 bases at J, with 15 bases between the two ends. Germline V gene data show CDR1 as LNHNV and CDR2 as YYDKDF (reference sequence). The CDR3 has 14 amino acids. The CDR3 loop is CATSSRQTGGGYTF. The DNA for the CDR3 is TGTGCCACCAGCAGCAGACAGACTGGCGGTGGCTACACCTTC. Supplemented by reference TRBV15 and TRBJ1-2, the full variable domain reads DAMVIQNPRYQVTQFGKPVTLSCSQTLNHNVMYWYQQKSSQAPKLLFHYYDKDFNNEADTPDNFQSRRPNTSFCFLDIRSPGLGDTAMYLCATSSRQTGGGYTFGSGTRLTVV.

The chain is built from TRBV30 and TRBJ1-3, with D unclear. V was trimmed by 0 bases and J by 4 bases, leaving 10 bases between them. Germline lookup yields CDR1 GTSNPN and CDR2 SVGIG (reference sequence). CDR3 length equals 14 residues. DNA for the CDR3: TGTGCCTGGAGTGTAAGTTCTGGAGGAAACACCATATATTTT. It yields the protein CAWSVSSGGNTIYF.

This clonotype was observed a few times. This chain joins TRBV19 and TRBJ1-6; TRBD1 matches 8 bases. V was pared by 5 bases and J by 7 bases, with 10 bases of the junction left unmatched. In germline, CDR1 is LNHDA, CDR2 SQIVND (reference sequence). The CDR3 is made up of 16 amino acids. DNA of the CDR3: TGTGCCAGTAGTTTCTGGACAGGGACGGGCAATTCACCCCTCCACTTT. It translates to CASSFWTGTGNSPLHF.

This clonotype was recorded a few times. This chain uses TRBV6-1 with TRBJ1-3, with 7 bases fitting TRBD1. CDR1 MNHNS and CDR2 SASEGT come from the germline V gene. With V trimmed by 7 bases and J by 0 bases, 6 bases remained unmatched. This CDR3 region has 15 residues. CDR3 nucleotide sequence: TGTGCCAGCAATCTACAGGGGAGCTCTGGAAACACCATATATTTT. It yields the protein CASNLQGSSGNTIYF.

V usage is TRBV20-1 and J usage is TRBJ1-5; no definite D call. Germline loops: CDR1 DFQATT, CDR2 SNEGSKA (reference sequence). The CDR3 is 14 amino acids. The V end lost 0 bases, the J end lost 4 bases, and 10 bases lay between the germline ends. This CDR3 reads CSARDPIGNQPQHF. The CDR3 DNA reads as TGCAGTGCTAGAGACCCGATTGGTAATCAGCCCCAGCATTTT.

A few counts support this clonotype. The chain has TRBV12-3 or TRBV12-4 and TRBJ1-1; no clear D gene. Trimming took off 6 bases at V and 2 bases at J, with 10 bases between the two ends. This CDR3 has 13 residues. CDR3 sequence reads: CASSFDTNTEAFF. The CDR3, as DNA: TGTGCCAGCAGCTTCGACACAAACACTGAAGCTTTCTTT.

This clonotype was seen a handful of times. J is TRBJ1-2 and V is TRBV20-1; D may be TRBD1 (6 bases). CDR1 is DFQATT, CDR2 SNEGSKA, per germline (reference sequence). This CDR3 region has 15 residues. Trimming stripped 4 bases from V and 5 bases from J, with 20 bases between. The CDR3, as DNA: TGCAGTGCTAACTCCCCCGGGGGCATTGTGTATGGCTACACCTTC. The encoded protein is CSANSPGGIVYGYTF.

The table lists this clonotype with a few counts. The V call is TRBV7-3, the J call TRBJ2-2; 10 bases fit TRBD1. The CDR3 runs 15 residues. Trimming cost V 5 bases and J 4 bases; bases outside gene matches: 4. CDR1 is SGHTA, CDR2 FQGTGA, per germline. DNA for the CDR3: TGTGCCAGCAGCCAGACAGGGGGCGGCACCGGGGAGCTGTTTTTT. Its translation: CASSQTGGGTGELFF.

V usage is TRBV15 and J usage is TRBJ2-7, with 7 bases identical to TRBD2. CDR1 LNHNV and CDR2 YYDKDF come from the germline V gene (reference sequence). V lost 4 bases to trimming and J lost 0 bases; unmatched junction nucleotides: 9. The CDR3 extends over 16 amino acids. CDR3 sequence (DNA): TGTGCCACCAGCAAATTTCGGGGGGTTAGCTCCTACGAGCAGTACTTC. It translates to CATSKFRGVSSYEQYF.

The rearrangement joins TRBV27 to TRBJ2-3; TRBD2 agrees at 13 bases. Germline assignment: CDR1 MNHEY and CDR2 SMNVEV (reference sequence). CDR3 length: 16 residues. Trimming took 6 bases from V and 2 from J; bases not matched to a gene: 5. The CDR3 DNA follows: TGTGCCAGCAGCAAACTAGCGGGGGGGCCCACAGATACGCAGTATTTT. It encodes CASSKLAGGPTDTQYF.

This clonotype was counted a few times. The chain carries TRBV6-5 and TRBJ1-6; D gene ambiguous. The germline V gene has CDR1 MNHEY and CDR2 SVGAGI. Trimming stripped 0 bases from V and 9 bases from J, with 21 bases between. This CDR3 has 18 amino acids. CDR3 amino acids: CASSYSRTGMGLGSPLHF. CDR3 sequence (DNA): TGTGCCAGCAGTTACTCGAGGACGGGGATGGGCCTTGGTTCACCCCTCCACTTT.

This sequence joins TRBV20-1 and TRBJ2-7; possible D gene TRBD2, 6 bases. This CDR3 is 14 amino acids long. CDR1 is DFQATT and CDR2 is SNEGSKA in the germline V gene (reference sequence). With 4 bases removed from V and 2 bases from J, the gap between germline ends came to 15 bases. CDR3 bases: TGCAGTGCTACTGGTGGGGGGTCCACCTACGAGCAGTACTTC. It specifies CSATGGGSTYEQYF.

This sequence joins TRBV5-4 and TRBJ2-1, with 11 bases that match TRBD2. Trimming cost V 4 bases and J 9 bases; bases outside gene matches: 12. The germline V gene encodes CDR1 SGHNT and CDR2 YYREEE (reference sequence). This CDR3 is 16 amino acids long. The CDR3 loop reads CASSRGTSGGRGEQFF. CDR3 nucleotides: TGTGCCAGCAGCCGAGGGACTAGCGGAGGAAGGGGTGAGCAGTTCTTC.

The chain uses TRBV6-2 or TRBV6-3 and TRBJ2-5, with no clear D. V was trimmed by 2 bases and J by 5 bases, leaving 6 bases between them. Per germline, CDR1 MNHEY and CDR2 SVGEGT. The CDR3 spans 12 residues. CDR3 nucleotides: TGTGCCAGCAGTTACGTCAGGGAGACCCAGTACTTC. Protein: CASSYVRETQYF.

A single count supports this clonotype. The genes are TRBV27 and TRBJ2-7; perhaps TRBD1 as D (6 bases). The CDR3 spans 14 residues. The germline V and J ends were trimmed by 5 bases and 4 bases, with 15 bases remaining between them. Germline lookup yields CDR1 MNHEY and CDR2 SMNVEV (reference sequence). The CDR3 region is CASSRTGSWYEQYF. CDR3 bases: TGTGCCAGCAGTCGTACAGGGTCGTGGTACGAGCAGTACTTC.

The rearrangement joins TRBV12-1 to TRBJ1-2; the table's D call, TRBD1, has no DNA check behind it. TRBV12-1 is designated a pseudogene. The CDR3 has 18 amino acids. CDR3 sequence: CASSFPRTPGTANYGYTF. The CDR3 DNA is TGTGCCAGCAGCTTCCCCCGCACCCCGGGGACGGCTAACTATGGCTACACCTTC.

This clonotype was seen a few times. The rearrangement uses TRBV27 and TRBJ2-4; D not certain. Trimming left V 2 bases short and J 1 base short, with 15 bases between. The CDR3 totals 17 residues. Germline loops: CDR1 MNHEY, CDR2 SMNVEV (reference sequence). CDR3 region: CASSLRPPDKAKNIQYF. The CDR3 DNA reads TGTGCCAGCAGTTTAAGGCCACCTGACAAGGCCAAAAACATTCAGTACTTC.

The genes are TRBV6-5 and TRBJ1-1; tentatively, D is TRBD1 (5 bases). This CDR3 contains 13 residues. Trimming removed 2 bases at V and 10 bases at J, with 14 bases between. In germline, CDR1 is MNHEY, CDR2 SVGAGI. The CDR3 sequence: CASSYGSTGGAFF. DNA for the CDR3: TGTGCCAGCAGTTACGGAAGCACAGGAGGAGCTTTCTTT.

There are a few counts of this clonotype. The gene calls are TRBV12-3 or TRBV12-4 and TRBJ1-6; D unresolved. V lost 7 bases to trimming and J lost 7 bases, with 17 bases between them. The length of the CDR3 is 15 residues. The CDR3 spells CASTSQLLSNSPLHF. Written as DNA, the CDR3 is TGTGCCAGCACCTCACAGCTACTTTCGAATTCACCCCTCCACTTT.

Of note for this clonotype: The junction departs from germline at one end; a sequencing error may be responsible. CDR3 loop: CASSEQAVIGDF. CDR3 nucleotides: TGTGCCAGCAGTGAACAGGCCGTGATTGGAGACTTC. This chain joins TRBV6-1 and TRBJ2-7, with D uncertain. CDR1 is MNHNS and CDR2 is SASEGT in the germline V gene. CDR3 size: 12 residues.

The chain couples TRBV5-4 to TRBJ1-2; D is undetermined. This CDR3 has 14 residues. From germline, CDR1 is SGHNT and CDR2 YYREEE (reference sequence). Trimming shortened V by 0 bases and J by 8 bases, and 14 bases separated the two germline ends. CDR3 nucleotides: TGTGCCAGCAGCTTGGGTTCGGGGTTTATCGGCTACACCTTC. Its translation is CASSLGSGFIGYTF.

The V call is TRBV20-1, the J call TRBJ2-7; weak D call: TRBD1 (6 bases). The CDR3 extends over 14 amino acids. Germline V gene sequence: CDR1 DFQATT, CDR2 SNEGSKA (reference sequence). Trimming took 6 bases from V and 2 from J, leaving 17 bases between them. CDR3 sequence (DNA): TGCAGTGCAACCCCCGGACAGTCGCCCTACGAGCAGTACTTC. Protein sequence: CSATPGQSPYEQYF.

The chain recombines TRBV20-1 with TRBJ1-2; D might be TRBD1 (6 bases). This CDR3 has 15 amino acids. The V end lost 6 bases, the J end lost 2 bases, and 19 bases lay between the germline ends. The germline CDR1 and CDR2 sequences are DFQATT and SNEGSKA (reference sequence). CDR3: CSATGTKIGNYGYTF. CDR3 bases: TGCAGTGCCACCGGGACAAAAATAGGAAACTATGGCTACACCTTC.

The gene calls are TRBV7-6 and TRBJ2-5; D not resolved. Trimming shortened V by 8 bases and J by 3 bases, and 13 bases separated the two germline ends. The CDR3 totals 13 residues. CDR1 SGHVS and CDR2 FNYEAQ come from the germline V gene. In DNA form, the CDR3 reads TGTGCCAGCGGCCGGTCGGTAAAAGAGACCCAGTACTTC. Translated: CASGRSVKETQYF. The full variable domain, its missing parts supplied by reference TRBV7-6 and TRBJ2-5, is GAGVSQSPRYKVTKRGQDVALRCDPISGHVSLYWYRQALGQGPEFLTYFNYEAQQDKSGLPNDRFSAERPEGSISTLTIQRTEQRDSAMYRCASGRSVKETQYFGPGTRLLVL.

This sequence joins TRBV7-6 and TRBJ1-1; D may be TRBD1 (5 bases). In germline, CDR1 is SGHVS, CDR2 FNYEAQ. The CDR3 is 13 residues long. Trimming shortened V by 6 bases and J by 0 bases, and 8 bases separated the two germline ends. For the CDR3, the DNA is TGTGCCAGCAGGAAGGGGTTGAACACTGAAGCTTTCTTT. This gives the protein CASRKGLNTEAFF. The whole variable domain, remainder taken from reference TRBV7-6 and TRBJ1-1, is GAGVSQSPRYKVTKRGQDVALRCDPISGHVSLYWYRQALGQGPEFLTYFNYEAQQDKSGLPNDRFSAERPEGSISTLTIQRTEQRDSAMYRCASRKGLNTEAFFGQGTRLTVV.

CDR3 protein: CASSPRASGQETQYF. CDR3 in DNA: TGTGCCAGCAGTCCGCGGGCTAGCGGACAAGAGACCCAGTACTTC. The V gene is TRBV6-2 or TRBV6-3, the J gene TRBJ2-5; 7 bases fit TRBD2. The CDR3 has 15 amino acids. Trimming removed 5 bases from V and 2 bases from J; junction bases left unmatched: 8. Germline loops: CDR1 MNHEY, CDR2 SVGEGT.